These 24 T cell receptor beta chains share one sample of origin, sequenced in a study of T cells in Graves' hyperthyroidism and ophthalmopathy (dated by TCRdb to between 2017 and 2020). Library prep was done by multiplex PCR. Sequencing took place on an Illumina HiSeq 2000. The TCR beta CDR3 regions were amplified from the RNA transcripts. For the first round of RT-PCR on the TCR CDR3, the HTBI primer set was used together with the Qiagen OneStep RT-PCR kit. TCRdb itself trimmed the public reads at Q25 with fastp, ran MiXCR and retained productive beta chains. Rows with one shared CDR3 protein collapse into an entry with the most common genes and DNA. The sample table lists a few hundred thousand distinct CDR3 sequences, around 42% of them with a count of one. The ten largest clonotypes hold roughly 19% of the sample. What was sequenced was peripheral blood or thyroid tissue (not recorded which). The receptor set was obtained from an adult woman with Graves' disease, either hyperthyroidism or ophthalmopathy (not recorded which).

This clonotype was observed at least ten times. This sequence joins TRBV19 and TRBJ1-5; no clear D. Trimming removed 5 bases from V and 5 bases from J, with 10 bases in between. CDR3 length equals 13 residues. The germline V gene encodes CDR1 LNHDA and CDR2 SQIVND (reference sequence). The CDR3 nucleotides read TGTGCCAGTAGTCCCAACGCAGATCAGCCCCAGCATTTT. Amino acids: CASSPNADQPQHF.

The V and J genes are TRBV2 and TRBJ2-7; D gene uncertain. Per germline, CDR1 SNHLY and CDR2 FYNNEI. The CDR3 consists of 11 residues. V was trimmed by 5 bases and J by 7 bases, leaving 9 bases between them. The CDR3 loop is CASSQAREQYF. The CDR3, as DNA: TGTGCCAGCAGTCAGGCGCGGGAGCAGTACTTC.

A note on this clonotype: A much larger clone lies a single base off, so this may be a read error. The chain uses TRBV5-1 and TRBJ2-7, with TRBD1 matching over 9 bases. V was clipped by 4 bases and J by 3 bases; unmatched bases: 8. Germline CDR1 SGHRS, CDR2 YFSETQ. This CDR3 contains 15 residues. CDR3 residues: CASSLLGQGNYEQYF. CDR3 nucleotide sequence: TGCGCCAGCAGCCTGTTGGGACAGGGCAACTACGAGCAGTACTTC.

This sequence joins TRBV20-1 and TRBJ1-1; 7 bases align to TRBD1. CDR1 and CDR2 from the germline V gene are DFQATT and SNEGSKA (reference sequence). The CDR3 length is 14 residues. V lost 4 bases, J lost 3 bases, and 8 bases stayed unmatched. As DNA, the CDR3 is TGCAGTGCTACAGTACAGGGGACCCACACTGAAGCTTTCTTT. Amino acids: CSATVQGTHTEAFF.

Only a few counts were recorded for this clonotype. The V gene is TRBV15, the J gene TRBJ1-4; D gene unclear. V was trimmed by 0 bases and J by 4 bases, leaving 12 bases between them. CDR1 is LNHNV and CDR2 is YYDKDF in the germline V gene (reference sequence). This CDR3 contains 16 residues. The CDR3 coding sequence is TGTGCCACCAGCAGAGATCCTTCGGGTATTAATGAAAAACTGTTTTTT. Its protein is CATSRDPSGINEKLFF.

The rearrangement links TRBV7-8 to TRBJ1-4; TRBD1 is a possible D gene (5 bases). The CDR3 is made up of 14 amino acids. Deletions cut 5 bases from V and 8 bases from J, with 15 bases between. Per germline, CDR1 SGHVS and CDR2 FQNEAQ. The CDR3 sequence is CASSQIPGREKLFF. Here the CDR3 DNA reads TGTGCCAGCAGCCAAATCCCAGGGCGGGAAAAACTGTTTTTT.

The J gene is TRBJ2-2, the V gene TRBV7-8; maybe TRBD1 (5 bases). The V gene's germline CDR1 is SGHVS and CDR2 FQNEAQ. The V end lost 1 base, the J end lost 9 bases, and 9 bases lay between the germline ends. This CDR3 is built from 13 residues. The chain's CDR3 is CASSLEGIRELFF. CDR3 nucleotides: TGTGCCAGCAGCTTAGAGGGGATTCGGGAGCTGTTTTTT. Full variable domain (missing parts from reference TRBV7-8 and TRBJ2-2): GAGVSQSPRYKVAKRGQDVALRCDPISGHVSLFWYQQALGQGPEFLTYFQNEAQLDKSGLPSDRFFAERPEGSVSTLKIQRTQQEDSAVYLCASSLEGIRELFFGEGSRLTVL.

There are many counts of this clonotype. This chain connects TRBV7-8 to TRBJ2-7; no definite D call. V was shortened by 1 base and J by 2 bases, with 9 bases between the two germline ends. In germline, CDR1 is SGHVS, CDR2 FQNEAQ. CDR3 length: 14 residues. CDR3 region: CASSLDLSTYEQYF. The CDR3 bases are TGTGCCAGCAGCTTAGACTTAAGTACCTACGAGCAGTACTTC.

The chain couples TRBV2 to TRBJ2-1, with D hard to call. Looked up from germline, CDR1 is SNHLY and CDR2 is FYNNEI. The V end was cut by 7 bases, the J end by 5 bases, with 6 bases between. The CDR3 is 11 residues long. CDR3: CASTYNNEQFF. CDR3 coding DNA: TGTGCCAGCACGTACAACAATGAGCAGTTCTTC.

There are many counts of this clonotype. The chain combines TRBV25-1 with TRBJ1-1; TRBD1 matches at 9 bases. Germline CDR1 is MGHDK and CDR2 is SYGVNS. The length of the CDR3 is 13 residues. Trimming cost V 7 bases and J 1 base; bases outside gene matches: 1. The CDR3 loop is CASTGQGNTEAFF. In nucleotides, the CDR3 is TGTGCCAGCACGGGACAGGGGAACACTGAAGCTTTCTTT.

The V call is TRBV9, the J call TRBJ1-1; perhaps TRBD1 as D (5 bases). This CDR3 has 14 residues. Trimming removed 3 bases at V and 4 bases at J, with 13 bases between. Germline CDR1 reads SGDLS; CDR2 reads YYNGEE. In DNA, the CDR3 is TGTGCCAGCAGCGGATCCCGGGACGGCACTGAAGCTTTCTTT. It yields the protein CASSGSRDGTEAFF.

For this clonotype: This sequence may be a read error, since a much larger clone differs from it by one base. The chain carries TRBV27 and TRBJ2-5, with a weak D call TRBD2 (5 bases). Germline V gene sequence: CDR1 MNHEY, CDR2 SMNVEV (reference sequence). There are 13 residues in the CDR3. The CDR3 reads CASSLQVGETKYF. Written as DNA, the CDR3 is TGTGCCAGCAGTTTACAGGTCGGGGAGACCAAGTACTTC.

This chain joins TRBV10-2 and TRBJ1-2; D not certain. V was shortened by 4 bases and J by 8 bases, with 14 bases between the two germline ends. CDR3 size: 13 residues. Germline lookup yields CDR1 WSHSY and CDR2 SAAADI. The CDR3 loop is CASSGRESAGYTF. The DNA of the CDR3 is TGCGCCAGCAGTGGTCGGGAGTCGGCGGGCTACACCTTC.

The J gene is TRBJ1-2, the V gene TRBV7-3; TRBD1 matches at 8 bases. Germline lookup yields CDR1 SGHTA and CDR2 FQGTGA. CDR3 size: 14 residues. The junction had 10 bases not matched to a gene; V was cut back by 1 base and J by 12 bases. CDR3: CASSLNGQGGGHTF. Here the CDR3 DNA reads TGTGCCAGCAGCTTAAATGGACAGGGAGGAGGCCACACCTTC.

This clonotype was picked up many times. The rearrangement uses TRBV10-2 and TRBJ1-5; D possibly corresponds to TRBD1 (6 bases). CDR1 is WSHSY, CDR2 SAAADI, per germline. With 0 bases removed from V and 6 bases from J, the gap between germline ends came to 9 bases. The CDR3 is made up of 14 amino acids. This chain's CDR3 is CASSESNRVQPQHF. The CDR3 DNA follows: TGCGCCAGCAGTGAGTCGAACAGGGTTCAGCCCCAGCATTTT.

CDR3 in DNA: TGCGCCAGCAGTGCCTCAAATCAGCCCCAGTACTTC. It encodes CASSASNQPQYF. V gene TRBV5-1 combines with J gene TRBJ2-5; D remains unclear. Trimming removed 5 bases at V and 9 bases at J, with 14 bases between. The germline gives CDR1 SGHRS, CDR2 YFSETQ. This CDR3 spans 12 amino acids.

J is TRBJ1-1 and V is TRBV28; TRBD1 matches 8 bases. Germline V gene lookup returns CDR1 MDHEN and CDR2 SYDVKM. The CDR3 contains 13 residues. Losses at the gene ends were 7 bases for V and 6 bases for J; bases not matched to a gene: 7. In nucleotides, the CDR3 is TGTGCCAGCATCGCGGACAGGGAGCCTGAAGCTTTCTTT. Translation: CASIADREPEAFF.

The V and J genes are TRBV15 and TRBJ1-5; no clear D. The CDR3 is 14 residues long. Trimming cost V 5 bases and J 0 bases, with 8 bases left between them. CDR1 and CDR2 from the germline V gene are LNHNV and YYDKDF (reference sequence). The DNA for the CDR3 is TGTGCCACCAGCCAGGATTATAGCAATCAGCCCCAGCATTTT. It encodes CATSQDYSNQPQHF.

The CDR3 spells CASSFGWGHYVGPGDQPQHF. CDR3 in DNA: TGTGCCAGCAGTTTTGGTTGGGGACACTATGTCGGGCCAGGTGATCAGCCCCAGCATTTT. V usage is TRBV4-2 and J usage is TRBJ1-5; maybe TRBD1 (6 bases). V shed 6 bases and J shed 5 bases, with 32 bases lying between them. This CDR3 region has 20 residues. The germline V gene has CDR1 LGHNA and CDR2 YNFKEQ.

The gene calls are TRBV2 and TRBJ2-7, with D perhaps given as TRBD1 or TRBD2 (5 bases each). Germline V gene lookup returns CDR1 SNHLY and CDR2 FYNNEI. V lost 1 base and J lost 0, with 10 bases in between. This CDR3 spans 15 amino acids. The CDR3 sequence is CASSEGGAYSYEQYF. CDR3 coding DNA: TGTGCCAGCAGTGAAGGAGGGGCGTACTCCTACGAGCAGTACTTC.

This rearrangement joins TRBV14 to TRBJ2-7; 11 bases are shared with TRBD2. The CDR3 sequence is 14 residues long. The V and J ends lost 8 bases and 3 bases, in that order; junction bases with no gene match: 6. The germline V gene encodes CDR1 SGHDN and CDR2 FVKESK. The CDR3 region is CASRPTSGNYEQYF. CDR3 sequence (DNA): TGTGCCAGCCGCCCGACTAGCGGGAACTACGAGCAGTACTTC.

This clonotype was detected only a few times. The chain has TRBV7-9 and TRBJ2-7; TRBD1 might be the D (5 bases). The germline gives CDR1 SEHNR, CDR2 FQNEAQ (reference sequence). CDR3 length equals 15 residues. The V end lost 6 bases, the J end lost 3 bases, and 18 bases lay between the germline ends. CDR3: CASSDFGAGVYEQYF. CDR3 coding DNA: TGTGCCAGCAGTGATTTTGGGGCAGGCGTCTACGAGCAGTACTTC.

The rearrangement links TRBV9 to TRBJ1-2; 7 bases are shared with TRBD1. The CDR3 sequence is 16 residues long. Germline V gene data show CDR1 as SGDLS and CDR2 as YYNGEE. The V gene end was trimmed by 4 bases and the J gene end by 3 bases; junction bases not matched to a gene: 12. The CDR3 DNA reads as TGTGCCAGCAGCAGCGAGTATAGACAGGGTTACTATGGCTACACCTTC. This sequence encodes CASSSEYRQGYYGYTF.

This rearrangement joins TRBV28 to TRBJ1-1, with D possibly being TRBD1 (5 bases). The CDR3 is 14 amino acids. Germline V gives CDR1 MDHEN, CDR2 SYDVKM. V was pared by 4 bases and J by 1 base, with 10 bases between. CDR3 nucleotide sequence: TGTGCCAGCAGTTCACAGGTCACGAACACTGAAGCTTTCTTT. This gives the protein CASSSQVTNTEAFF.